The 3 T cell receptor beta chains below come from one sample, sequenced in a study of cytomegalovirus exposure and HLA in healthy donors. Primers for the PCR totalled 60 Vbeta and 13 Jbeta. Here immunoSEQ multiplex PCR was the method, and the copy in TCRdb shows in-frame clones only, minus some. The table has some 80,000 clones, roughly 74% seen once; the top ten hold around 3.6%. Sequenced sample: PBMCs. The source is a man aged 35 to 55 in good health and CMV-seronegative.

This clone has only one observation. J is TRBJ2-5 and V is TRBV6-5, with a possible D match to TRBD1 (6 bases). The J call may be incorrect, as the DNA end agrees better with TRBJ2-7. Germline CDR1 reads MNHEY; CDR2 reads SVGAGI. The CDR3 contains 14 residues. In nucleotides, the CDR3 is TGTGCCAGCAGTTACGGCAGGGGATCGTACGAGCAGTACTTC. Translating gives CASSYGRGSYEQYF.

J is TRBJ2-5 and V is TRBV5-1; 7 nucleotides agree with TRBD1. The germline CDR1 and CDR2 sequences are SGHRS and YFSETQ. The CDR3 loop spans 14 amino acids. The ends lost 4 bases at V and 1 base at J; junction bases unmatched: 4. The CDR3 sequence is CASSPGTAQETQYF. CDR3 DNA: TGCGCCAGCAGCCCGGGGACAGCCCAAGAGACCCAGTACTTC.

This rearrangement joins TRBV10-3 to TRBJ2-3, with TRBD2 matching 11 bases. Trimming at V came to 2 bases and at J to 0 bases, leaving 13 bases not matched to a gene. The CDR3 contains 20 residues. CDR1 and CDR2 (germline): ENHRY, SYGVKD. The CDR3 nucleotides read TGTGCCATCAGTGAGACCACCGGATGGCGGACTAGCGGGAGCACAGATACGCAGTATTTT. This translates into CAISETTGWRTSGSTDTQYF.